Each of the 24 T cell receptor beta chains below was sequenced from the same sample in a study of human T cells and chemical hapten exposure. TCRdb used MiXCR to reprocess the RACE reads, holding one entry per CDR3 protein. In the table there are around 85,000 distinct CDR3 sequences, 13% of which are singletons. Stated time point: patch test 3, about 24 weeks after DPC sensitization. The sample's treatment: therapeutic diphenylcyclopropenone sensitization with weekly scalp DPC. Sequences were derived from whole blood, sampled in connection with sensitization to the hapten diphenylcyclopropenone (DPC). The origin of the receptors is a woman in her fifties or sixties with alopecia areata. Some clones in this sample may be carry-over from other donors' samples.

This clonotype was seen more than once but under ten times. V gene TRBV5-1 combines with J gene TRBJ1-2, with TRBD1 matching 8 bases. In germline, CDR1 is SGHRS, CDR2 YFSETQ. V lost 4 bases, J lost 7 bases, and 9 bases stayed unmatched. The CDR3 runs to 14 residues. CDR3 sequence: CASSIGQGGVGYTF. The CDR3 nucleotides read TGCGCCAGCAGCATCGGACAGGGAGGTGTTGGCTACACCTTC.

Concerning this clonotype itself: One end of the junction does not line up with germline, which may come from a read error. The chain uses TRBV11-2 and TRBJ1-4; no clear D. The CDR3 totals 14 residues. The V gene's germline CDR1 is SGHAT and CDR2 FQNNGV. The DNA for the CDR3 is TGTGCCAGCAGCCTAGACCTACCGAGTGAAAAACTGTTTTTT. Protein sequence: CASSLDLPSEKLFF.

This clonotype turned up a few times. CDR3 amino acids: CASSLASGLDTQYF. CDR3 nucleotides: TGTGCCAGCAGCTTAGCTAGCGGATTAGATACGCAGTATTTT. V is TRBV7-2 and J is TRBJ2-3, with D possibly matching TRBD2 (6 bases). The CDR3 is 14 residues long. The germline V gene has CDR1 SGHTA and CDR2 FQGNSA. The V end was cut by 0 bases, the J end by 5 bases, with 9 bases between.

The table lists this clonotype with many counts. The chain uses TRBV20-1 and TRBJ1-6; unclear D gene. Germline V CDR1 and CDR2: DFQATT, SNEGSKA (reference sequence). V was clipped by 6 bases and J by 7 bases, with 19 bases between them. The CDR3 runs 15 residues. CDR3 residues: CSAEARSSQNSPLHF. The CDR3 DNA reads as TGCAGTGCCGAGGCCCGATCTTCGCAAAATTCACCCCTCCACTTT.

This clonotype was seen many times. This rearrangement joins TRBV20-1 to TRBJ1-6, with D perhaps matching TRBD1 (5 bases). The germline V gene has CDR1 DFQATT and CDR2 SNEGSKA (reference sequence). V was pared by 4 bases and J by 8 bases, with 12 bases between. The CDR3 is made up of 13 amino acids. The CDR3 loop is CSANEGDDSPLHF. Here the CDR3 DNA reads TGCAGTGCTAACGAAGGGGATGATTCACCCCTCCACTTT.

The chain recombines TRBV5-1 with TRBJ1-5; TRBD1 matches at 7 bases. J lost 4 bases, V lost 4 bases, and 5 bases had no gene match. The V gene's germline CDR1 is SGHRS and CDR2 YFSETQ. The CDR3 covers 14 residues. In DNA form, the CDR3 reads TGCGCCAGCAGCCCCGGGACAGAGAATCAGCCCCAGCATTTT. Protein: CASSPGTENQPQHF.

This rearrangement joins TRBV11-2 to TRBJ2-1; maybe TRBD2 (6 bases). The length of the CDR3 is 16 residues. Trimming removed 1 base at V and 1 base at J, with 11 bases between. From germline, CDR1 is SGHAT and CDR2 FQNNGV. CDR3 nucleotide sequence: TGTGCCAGCAGCTTAGGGGGGGTAAGGTCCTACAATGAGCAGTTCTTC. Translating gives CASSLGGVRSYNEQFF.

This clonotype was picked up many times. The V gene is TRBV18, the J gene TRBJ1-1, with D perhaps matching TRBD1 (5 bases). Trimming left V 5 bases short and J 1 base short, with 5 bases between. This CDR3 contains 12 residues. Per germline, CDR1 KGHSH and CDR2 LQKENI. The CDR3 is CASSRGNTEAFF. The DNA for the CDR3 is TGTGCCAGCTCAAGGGGGAACACTGAAGCTTTCTTT.

This clonotype was seen only a few times. The rearrangement joins TRBV5-4 to TRBJ2-1; TRBD2 matches 8 bases. V was clipped by 2 bases and J by 2 bases; unmatched bases: 0. Germline assignment: CDR1 SGHNT and CDR2 YYREEE (reference sequence). This CDR3 is 14 amino acids long. The CDR3 protein is CASSLAGAYNEQFF. CDR3 coding DNA: TGTGCCAGCAGCTTAGCGGGAGCCTACAATGAGCAGTTCTTC.

This clonotype was recorded at least ten times. The V call is TRBV3-1, the J call TRBJ2-5; the D gene could be TRBD1 or TRBD2 (5 bases each). Between the trimmed V and J ends, which lost 1 base and 1 base, there was a span of 13 bases. Germline V gene lookup returns CDR1 LGHDT and CDR2 YNNKEL (reference sequence). The CDR3 extends over 16 amino acids. The CDR3 loop is CASSQAVRDGQETQYF. The CDR3 DNA reads TGTGCCAGCAGCCAAGCCGTTCGGGACGGCCAAGAGACCCAGTACTTC.

A few counts support this clonotype. The chain recombines TRBV11-2 with TRBJ2-4; a possible D gene is TRBD1 (5 bases). V lost 1 base, J lost 7 bases, and 14 bases lay in between. The germline CDR1 and CDR2 sequences are SGHAT and FQNNGV. CDR3 length: 15 residues. The CDR3 DNA follows: TGTGCCAGCAGCTTAGGTCCCCGACAGATGAACATTCAGTACTTC. Translated: CASSLGPRQMNIQYF.

V is TRBV11-2 and J is TRBJ1-1; D uncertain. Trimming left V 2 bases short and J 3 bases short, with 4 bases between. The CDR3 covers 12 residues. CDR1 is SGHAT and CDR2 is FQNNGV in the germline V gene. In nucleotides, the CDR3 is TGTGCCAGCAGCTTATGGGACACTGAAGCTTTCTTT. Translation: CASSLWDTEAFF.

This clonotype was seen at least ten times. The chain combines TRBV20-1 with TRBJ2-5; perhaps TRBD1 as D (5 bases). Trimming removed 4 bases at V and 4 bases at J, with 10 bases between. The CDR3 covers 12 residues. Germline CDR1 is DFQATT and CDR2 is SNEGSKA (reference sequence). DNA of the CDR3: TGCAGTGCTACCAGGACACGAGAGACCCAGTACTTC. It specifies CSATRTRETQYF.

Only a few counts were recorded for this clonotype. The chain links TRBV29-1 to TRBJ2-2; possibly TRBD1 for D (5 bases). The CDR3 loop spans 12 amino acids. V was cut by 7 bases and J by 7 bases, with 13 bases left in between. The V gene's germline CDR1 is SQVTM and CDR2 ANQGSEA. The CDR3 DNA sequence: TGCAGCGGGATCAGGGCAGGCGGGGAGCTGTTTTTT. As protein: CSGIRAGGELFF.

This clonotype was seen a few times. V and J are TRBV28 and TRBJ2-5; D call uncertain. The CDR3 length is 15 residues. V was pared by 1 base and J by 1 base, with 10 bases between. In germline, CDR1 is MDHEN, CDR2 SYDVKM. The CDR3 here is CASSLSRYSQETQYF. The CDR3 coding sequence is TGTGCCAGCAGTTTATCGAGGTACTCCCAAGAGACCCAGTACTTC.

V and J are TRBV19 and TRBJ2-1, with 7 bases fitting TRBD1. CDR3 length: 15 amino acids. The germline V gene has CDR1 LNHDA and CDR2 SQIVND (reference sequence). Losses at the gene ends were 5 bases for V and 1 base for J; bases not matched to a gene: 5. The CDR3, as DNA: TGTGCCAGTAGTTTAACAGGGGAATCCTACAATGAGCAGTTCTTC. Protein product: CASSLTGESYNEQFF. Filled out from reference TRBV19 and TRBJ2-1, the complete variable domain reads DGGITQSPKYLFRKEGQNVTLSCEQNLNHDAMYWYRQDPGQGLRLIYYSQIVNDFQKGDIAEGYSVSREKKESFPLTVTSAQKNPTAFYLCASSLTGESYNEQFFGPGTRLTVL.

This clonotype appeared many times. The chain uses TRBV5-4 and TRBJ1-6; 9 nucleotides agree with TRBD1. Trimming removed 4 bases from V and 7 bases from J; junction bases left unmatched: 9. This CDR3 spans 16 amino acids. Germline V gene sequence: CDR1 SGHNT, CDR2 YYREEE (reference sequence). Here the CDR3 reads CASSTYRGRANSPLHF. CDR3 sequence (DNA): TGTGCCAGCAGCACCTACAGGGGGCGAGCCAATTCACCCCTCCACTTT.

This clonotype was recorded many times. The rearrangement uses TRBV2 and TRBJ2-5; possible D gene TRBD1, 6 bases. V was pared by 7 bases and J by 3 bases, with 18 bases between. The CDR3 is made up of 15 amino acids. Germline V gives CDR1 SNHLY, CDR2 FYNNEI. The CDR3 DNA reads as TGTGCCAGCACCCCCTTAAGGACAGCTAAAGAGACCCAGTACTTC. Amino acid sequence: CASTPLRTAKETQYF.

CDR3 bases: TGTGCCAGCAGTCGTACTCGCAGTCTTAGCTACAATGAGCAGTTCTTC. It is translated as CASSRTRSLSYNEQFF. This chain uses TRBV2 with TRBJ2-1; D unresolved. V lost 5 bases and J lost 3, with 17 bases in between. The CDR3 covers 16 residues. Germline V lookup: CDR1 SNHLY, CDR2 FYNNEI.

This chain uses TRBV6-1 with TRBJ2-7; D gene uncertain. The CDR3 has 15 amino acids. V was clipped by 2 bases and J by 3 bases, with 14 bases between them. Germline lookup yields CDR1 MNHNS and CDR2 SASEGT. The CDR3 spells CASSETAERLYEQYF. The CDR3 nucleotides read TGTGCCAGCAGTGAAACGGCAGAAAGGCTCTACGAGCAGTACTTC.

The chain has TRBV12-3 or TRBV12-4 and TRBJ2-1; TRBD2 is a possible D gene (7 bases). This CDR3 is built from 14 residues. V lost 6 bases to trimming and J lost 7 bases, with 16 bases between them. The DNA for the CDR3 is TGTGCCAGCAGGACCCCCGGGGGGCGGAATGAGCAGTTCTTC. This gives the protein CASRTPGGRNEQFF.

The sample holds many counts of this clonotype. The chain recombines TRBV5-1 with TRBJ2-7; D might be TRBD1 or TRBD2, each matching 6 bases. Germline V CDR1 and CDR2: SGHRS, YFSETQ. Trimming took 3 bases from V and 6 from J, leaving 22 bases between them. The CDR3 covers 16 residues. Here the CDR3 DNA reads TGCGCCAGCAGCTGGACGTTATGGAGAGAGGGGGGCGAGCAGTACTTC. Amino acids: CASSWTLWREGGEQYF. The full variable domain, completed using reference TRBV5-1 and TRBJ2-7, is KAGVTQTPRYLIKTRGQQVTLSCSPISGHRSVSWYQQTPGQGLQFLFEYFSETQRNKGNFPGRFSGRQFSNSRSEMNVSTLELGDSALYLCASSWTLWREGGEQYFGPGTRLTVT.

This clonotype appeared many times. The V call is TRBV20-1, the J call TRBJ2-2, with 14 nucleotides matching TRBD2. V was pared by 0 bases and J by 7 bases, with 16 bases of the junction left unmatched. This CDR3 is 20 amino acids long. Germline CDR1 reads DFQATT; CDR2 reads SNEGSKA (reference sequence). CDR3 protein: CSARDLTGTSGSGKVGELFF. In DNA form, the CDR3 reads TGCAGTGCTAGAGACCTTACCGGGACTAGCGGGAGCGGCAAGGTCGGGGAGCTGTTTTTT.

In this sample, this clonotype turned up many times. The J gene is TRBJ1-4, the V gene TRBV19; D unresolved. This CDR3 is built from 15 residues. V shed 4 bases and J shed 0 bases, with 9 bases lying between them. Germline V gene data show CDR1 as LNHDA and CDR2 as SQIVND (reference sequence). CDR3 loop: CASSKLQATNEKLFF. CDR3 nucleotide sequence: TGTGCCAGTAGTAAACTACAAGCAACTAATGAAAAACTGTTTTTT.